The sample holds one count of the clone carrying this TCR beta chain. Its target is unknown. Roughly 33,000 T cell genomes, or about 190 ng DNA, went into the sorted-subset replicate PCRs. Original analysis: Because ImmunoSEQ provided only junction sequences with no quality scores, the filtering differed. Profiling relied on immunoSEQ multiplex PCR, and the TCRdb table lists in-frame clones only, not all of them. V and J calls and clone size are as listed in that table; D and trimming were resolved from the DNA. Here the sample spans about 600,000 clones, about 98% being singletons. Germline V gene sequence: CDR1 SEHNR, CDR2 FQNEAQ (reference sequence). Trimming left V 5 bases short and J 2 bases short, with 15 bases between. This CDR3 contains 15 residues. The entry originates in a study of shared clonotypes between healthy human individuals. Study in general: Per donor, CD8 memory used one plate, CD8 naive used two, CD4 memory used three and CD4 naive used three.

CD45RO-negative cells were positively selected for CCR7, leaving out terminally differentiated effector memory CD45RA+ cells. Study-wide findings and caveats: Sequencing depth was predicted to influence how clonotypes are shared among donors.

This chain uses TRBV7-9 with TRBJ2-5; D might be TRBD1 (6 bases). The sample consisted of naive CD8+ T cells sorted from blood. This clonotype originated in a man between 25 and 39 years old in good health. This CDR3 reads CASSRTTGWQETQYF. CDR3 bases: TGTGCCAGCAGCCGAACAACAGGGTGGCAAGAGACCCAGTACTTC. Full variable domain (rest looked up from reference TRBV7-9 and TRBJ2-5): DTGVSQNPRHKITKRGQNVTFRCDPISEHNRLYWYRQTLGQGPEFLTYFQNEAQLEKSRLLSDRFSAERPKGSFSTLEIQRTEQGDSAMYLCASSRTTGWQETQYFGPGTRLLVL.